Ten or more counts support the clone carrying this TCR beta chain. Its antigen remains unknown. Documented time point: newly diagnosed GD, antithyroid drugs for less than 3 months. From PBMCs, RNA was extracted and then used to make the TCR library. Investigators prepared the TCR beta libraries by applying iRepertoire HTBI primers and Arm-PCR of CDR3 regions. TCRdb called the multiplex PCR reads again in MiXCR, with one record for every CDR3 protein. This repertoire shows a few hundred thousand distinct CDR3 sequences, approximately 16% found once; its top ten account for about 25%. The data stem from a study of regulatory T cells in long-lasting Graves disease. Study background: Prior antithyroid drug treatment in newly diagnosed Graves' patients lasted under 3 months.

Per the germline V gene, CDR1 is MNHNS and CDR2 is SASEGT. This CDR3 has 12 residues. V was pared by 7 bases and J by 8 bases, with 5 bases of the junction left unmatched. Study-level findings and limits: Sharing of public clonotypes was greater in persistent patients (around 3,000) than in new patients (around 1,000).

These data also formed part of another study, on T cells in Graves' hyperthyroidism and ophthalmopathy.

The sequence came from a woman under 30 with Graves disease. This chain connects TRBV6-1 to TRBJ2-1, with 7 positions matching TRBD1. The sequencing used peripheral blood mononuclear cells (PBMCs), collected at new diagnosis, from a patient treated with antithyroid drugs. CDR3 amino acids: CASNRQGYEQFF. The CDR3 nucleotides are TGTGCCAGCAATCGACAGGGCTATGAGCAGTTCTTC.